A selection of T cell receptor beta chains follows, all from one sample in a study of CD8+CD57+ T cells in acquired aplastic anemia. TCRdb independently ran MiXCR on the reads; one entry per CDR3 protein. Altogether 150,000 to 200,000 distinct CDR3 sequences are present, over 40% being singletons, with the ten largest covering about 1.8%. Sequences were obtained from sorted CD4+, CD8+, or CD8+CD57+ T cells (not recorded which) from PBMCs. The receptors stem from a human donor with aplastic anemia. Both conserved end residues are part of each CDR3. Fields, in order: V gene, J gene, clone size, CDR3 protein. Not every row has a clone size; where given, it reads once, few, many or a size class.

>TRBV29-1|TRBJ1-5|-
CSAGQGANQPQHF
>TRBV12-3/TRBV12-4|TRBJ2-2|-
CASSSPKVMAGGQYGELCF
>TRBV7-2|TRBJ2-5|many
CASSPLAGGGVGTQYF
>TRBV15|TRBJ2-7|once
CATSRARGTGGAEQYF
>TRBV30|TRBJ2-1|few
CAWDLGFSSYNEQFF
>TRBV19|TRBJ2-7|many
CASKVDRTGSEQYF
>TRBV7-8|TRBJ2-7|few
CASSFSAGYEQYF
>TRBV29-1|TRBJ1-1|few
CSADLNRANTEAFF
>TRBV5-6|TRBJ1-2|many
CASSADRGNYGYTF
>TRBV2|TRBJ2-2|few
CASRRPDNTGELFF
>TRBV5-6|TRBJ1-6|many
CASSGTWGQGNSPLHF
>TRBV19|TRBJ1-2|-
CASRDRGRNGYTF
>TRBV5-1|TRBJ1-2|-
CASSLALANYGYTF
>TRBV20-1|TRBJ2-3|-
CSARVGENTDTQYF